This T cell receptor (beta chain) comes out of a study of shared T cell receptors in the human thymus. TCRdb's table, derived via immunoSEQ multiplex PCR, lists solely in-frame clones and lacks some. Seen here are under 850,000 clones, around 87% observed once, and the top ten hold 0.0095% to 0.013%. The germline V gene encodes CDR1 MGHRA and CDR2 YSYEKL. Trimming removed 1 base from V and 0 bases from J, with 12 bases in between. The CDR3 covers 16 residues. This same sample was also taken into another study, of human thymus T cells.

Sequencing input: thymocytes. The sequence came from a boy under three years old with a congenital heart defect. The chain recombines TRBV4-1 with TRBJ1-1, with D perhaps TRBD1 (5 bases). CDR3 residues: CASSQGGVPMNTEAFF. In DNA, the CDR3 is TGCGCCAGCAGCCAAGGGGGGGTCCCAATGAACACTGAAGCTTTCTTT.